Below, 2 T cell receptor beta chains from the same sample are listed, as sequenced in a study of T cells in Graves' hyperthyroidism and ophthalmopathy. Researchers took RNA transcripts and amplified the TCR beta CDR3 regions from them. HTBI primers drove first-round RT-PCR of the TCR CDR3. Each CDR3 protein is one row after TCRdb ran MiXCR on the multiplex PCR reads. The sample records roughly 580,000 distinct CDR3 sequences, 40% to 55% being singletons. The sequencing sample was made of peripheral blood or thyroid tissue (not recorded which). The origin of the receptors is a young woman with Graves' hyperthyroidism.

The gene calls are TRBV6-4 and TRBJ1-2, with D possibly being TRBD1 (5 bases). With 8 bases removed from V and 8 bases from J, the gap between germline ends came to 15 bases. The CDR3 consists of 12 residues. Germline V CDR1 and CDR2: MRHNA, SNTAGT. This CDR3 reads CASRTSTAGYTF. CDR3 DNA: TGTGCCAGCCGGACATCAACGGCCGGCTACACCTTC.

This clonotype was found a few times. The chain carries TRBV2 and TRBJ1-1; D is unclear. V shed 6 bases and J shed 1 base, with 15 bases lying between them. The CDR3 extends over 15 amino acids. Germline CDR1 SNHLY, CDR2 FYNNEI. In DNA, the CDR3 is TGTGCCAGCAGCTCTTCGGGTGTCGGGAACACTGAAGCTTTCTTT. Translated: CASSSSGVGNTEAFF.